This T cell receptor (beta chain) was identified during a study of PD-1 blockade in classical Hodgkin lymphoma. Study-wide results and limits: Some patients began nivolumab under 1 year after ASCT. These patients were excluded from later analyses.

No patient escaped relapse after autologous stem cell transplantation, and brentuximab vedotin exposure varied. Germline values: CDR1 MNHEY, CDR2 SMNVEV (reference sequence). The CDR3 consists of 18 residues. V gave up 2 bases and J gave up 0 bases, with 19 bases separating them. As regards this clone: Antigen: not known.

Assay used: immunoSEQ multiplex PCR; TCRdb lists only in-frame clones, some missing. The data hold 70,000 to 80,000 clones, with about 92% observed a single time. The receptor was derived from a human donor with classical Hodgkin lymphoma. The chain has TRBV27 and TRBJ1-1; D might be TRBD1 (5 bases). Specimen: peripheral blood mononuclear cells (PBMCs), collected at baseline. CDR3 sequence: CASSLMFPGARMNTEAFF. Written as DNA, the CDR3 is TGTGCCAGCAGTTTAATGTTTCCCGGGGCCCGGATGAACACTGAAGCTTTCTTT.